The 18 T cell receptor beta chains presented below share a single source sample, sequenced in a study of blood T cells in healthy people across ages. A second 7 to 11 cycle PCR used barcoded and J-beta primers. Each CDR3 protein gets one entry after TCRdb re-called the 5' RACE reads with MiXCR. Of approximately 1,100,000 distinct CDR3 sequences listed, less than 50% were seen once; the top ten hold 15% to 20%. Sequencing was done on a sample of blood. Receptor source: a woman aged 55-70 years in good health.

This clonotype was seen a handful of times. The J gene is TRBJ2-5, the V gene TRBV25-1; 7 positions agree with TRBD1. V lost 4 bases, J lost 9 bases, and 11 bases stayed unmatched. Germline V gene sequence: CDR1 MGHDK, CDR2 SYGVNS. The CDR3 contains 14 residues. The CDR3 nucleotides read TGTGCCAGCAGTGCAACAGGAGGTCAGGGGGCCCAGTACTTC. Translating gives CASSATGGQGAQYF.

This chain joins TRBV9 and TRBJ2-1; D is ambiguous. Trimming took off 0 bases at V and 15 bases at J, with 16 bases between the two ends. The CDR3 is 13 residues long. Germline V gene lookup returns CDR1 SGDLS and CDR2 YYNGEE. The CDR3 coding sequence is TGTGCCAGCAGCGTAGAACCCCCGGCCGATCCGTTCTTC. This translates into CASSVEPPADPFF.

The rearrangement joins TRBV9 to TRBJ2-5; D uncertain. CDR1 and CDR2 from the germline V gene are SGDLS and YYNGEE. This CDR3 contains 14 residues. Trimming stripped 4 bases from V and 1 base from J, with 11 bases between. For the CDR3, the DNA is TGTGCCAGCAGCCGCTCGGTGGGCCAAGAGACCCAGTACTTC. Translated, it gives CASSRSVGQETQYF.

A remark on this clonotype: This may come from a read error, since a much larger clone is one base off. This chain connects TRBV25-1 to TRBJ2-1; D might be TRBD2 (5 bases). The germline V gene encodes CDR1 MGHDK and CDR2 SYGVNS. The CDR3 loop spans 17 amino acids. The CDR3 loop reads CASSDHSAGAPRNGQFF. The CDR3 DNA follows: TGTGCCAGCAGTGACCACTCCGCGGGCGCCCCGCGGAATGGGCAGTTCTTC.

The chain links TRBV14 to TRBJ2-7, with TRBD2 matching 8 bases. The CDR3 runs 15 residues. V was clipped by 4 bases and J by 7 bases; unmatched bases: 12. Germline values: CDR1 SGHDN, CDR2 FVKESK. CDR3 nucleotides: TGTGCCAGCAGCCCGCCGGGGGGGGGATTACGGGAGCAGTACTTC. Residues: CASSPPGGGLREQYF. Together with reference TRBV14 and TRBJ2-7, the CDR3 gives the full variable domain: EAGVTQFPSHSVIEKGQTVTLRCDPISGHDNLYWYRRVMGKEIKFLLHFVKESKQDESGMPNNRFLAERTGGTYSTLKVQPAELEDSGVYFCASSPPGGGLREQYFGPGTRLTVT.

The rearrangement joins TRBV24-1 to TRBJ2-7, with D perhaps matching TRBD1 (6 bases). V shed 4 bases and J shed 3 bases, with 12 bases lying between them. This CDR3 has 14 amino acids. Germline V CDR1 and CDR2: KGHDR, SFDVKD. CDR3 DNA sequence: TGTGCCACCAGTGAGTCAGGGGTGATCTACGAGCAGTACTTC. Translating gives CATSESGVIYEQYF.

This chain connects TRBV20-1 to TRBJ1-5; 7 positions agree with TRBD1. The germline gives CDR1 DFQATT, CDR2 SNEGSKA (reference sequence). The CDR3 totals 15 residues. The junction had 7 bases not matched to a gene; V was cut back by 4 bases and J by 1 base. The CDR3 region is CSANDRVRSNQPQHF. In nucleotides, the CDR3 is TGCAGTGCTAACGACAGGGTGAGGAGCAATCAGCCCCAGCATTTT.

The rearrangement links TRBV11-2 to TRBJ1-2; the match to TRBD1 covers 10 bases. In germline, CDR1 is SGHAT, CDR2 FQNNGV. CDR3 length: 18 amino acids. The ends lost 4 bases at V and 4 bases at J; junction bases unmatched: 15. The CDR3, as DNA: TGTGCCAGCAGCTCTTACAAGGGACAGGGGAGGGAAGGCTATGGCTACACCTTC. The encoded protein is CASSSYKGQGREGYGYTF.

CDR3 amino acids: CASSQDRGRHTGELFF. DNA of the CDR3: TGCGCCAGCAGCCAAGATAGAGGGAGGCACACCGGGGAGCTGTTTTTT. The chain couples TRBV4-1 to TRBJ2-2, with a tentative D call TRBD2 (6 bases). Germline loops: CDR1 MGHRA, CDR2 YSYEKL. Trimming removed 0 bases at V and 3 bases at J, with 11 bases between. This CDR3 contains 16 residues.

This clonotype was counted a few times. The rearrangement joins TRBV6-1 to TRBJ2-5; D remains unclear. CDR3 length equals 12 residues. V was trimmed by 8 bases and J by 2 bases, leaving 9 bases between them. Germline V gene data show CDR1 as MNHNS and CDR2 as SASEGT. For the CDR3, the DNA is TGTGCCAGCTCAGTCTTTCAAGAGACCCAGTACTTC. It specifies CASSVFQETQYF.

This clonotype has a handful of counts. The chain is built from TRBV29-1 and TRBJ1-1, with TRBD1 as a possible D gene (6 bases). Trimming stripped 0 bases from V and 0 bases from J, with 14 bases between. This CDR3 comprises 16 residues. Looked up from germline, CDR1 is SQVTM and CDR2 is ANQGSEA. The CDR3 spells CSVEDWSGAMNTEAFF. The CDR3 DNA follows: TGCAGCGTTGAAGATTGGTCAGGGGCCATGAACACTGAAGCTTTCTTT.

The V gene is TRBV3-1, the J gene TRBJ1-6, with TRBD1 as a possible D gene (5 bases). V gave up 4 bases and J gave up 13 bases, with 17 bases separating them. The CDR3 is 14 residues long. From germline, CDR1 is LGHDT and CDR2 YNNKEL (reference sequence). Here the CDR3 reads CASSRGPQAVPLHF. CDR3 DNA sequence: TGTGCCAGCAGCCGGGGACCACAGGCAGTGCCCCTCCACTTT.

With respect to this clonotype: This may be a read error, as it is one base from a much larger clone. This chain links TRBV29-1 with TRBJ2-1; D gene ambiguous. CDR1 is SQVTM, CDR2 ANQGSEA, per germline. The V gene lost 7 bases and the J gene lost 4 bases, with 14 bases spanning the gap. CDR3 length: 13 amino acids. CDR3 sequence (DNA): TGCAGCGCTCGGGTGGGAACTTACAATGAGCAGTTCTTC. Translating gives CSARVGTYNEQFF.

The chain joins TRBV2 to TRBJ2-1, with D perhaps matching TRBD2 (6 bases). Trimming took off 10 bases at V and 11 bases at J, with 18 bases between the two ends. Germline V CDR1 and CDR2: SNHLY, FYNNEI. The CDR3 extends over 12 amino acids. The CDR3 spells CATRDSSVKQFF. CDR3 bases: TGTGCCACCAGGGACTCCTCAGTTAAGCAGTTCTTC.

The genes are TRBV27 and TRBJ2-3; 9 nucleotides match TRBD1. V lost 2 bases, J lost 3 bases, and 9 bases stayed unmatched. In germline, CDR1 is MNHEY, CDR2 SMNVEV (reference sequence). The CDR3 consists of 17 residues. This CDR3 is CASSLAKGTGRTDTQYF. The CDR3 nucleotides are TGTGCCAGCAGTTTAGCTAAAGGGACAGGGAGGACAGATACGCAGTATTTT.

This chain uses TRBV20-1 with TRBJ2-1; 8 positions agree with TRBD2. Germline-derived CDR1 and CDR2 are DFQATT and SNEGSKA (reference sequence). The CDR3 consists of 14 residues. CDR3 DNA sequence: TGCAGGACCCTTGGGCTAGCGGGTGTCTATGAGCAGTTCTTC. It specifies CRTLGLAGVYEQFF.

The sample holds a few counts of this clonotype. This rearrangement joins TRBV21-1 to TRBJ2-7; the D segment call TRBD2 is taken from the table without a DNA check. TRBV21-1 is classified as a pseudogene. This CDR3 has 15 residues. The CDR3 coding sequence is TGTGCCAGCAGCAAAGTGGGGACTAGCATCTACGAGCAGTACTTC. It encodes CASSKVGTSIYEQYF.

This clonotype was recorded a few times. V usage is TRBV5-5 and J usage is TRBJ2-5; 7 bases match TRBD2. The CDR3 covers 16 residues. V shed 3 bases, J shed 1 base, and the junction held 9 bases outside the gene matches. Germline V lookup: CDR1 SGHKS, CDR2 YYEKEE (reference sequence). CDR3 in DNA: TGTGCCAGCAGCTGGGGGAGGGCTAGCGGCCAAGAGACCCAGTACTTC. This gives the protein CASSWGRASGQETQYF.